These 12 T cell receptor beta chains share one sample of origin, sequenced in a study of blood T cell repertoires in COVID-19. The repertoire was sequenced with immunoSEQ multiplex PCR; TCRdb's copy has only in-frame clones and lacks some. The sample has fewer than 350,000 clones; approximately 86% are singletons. Sequencing was done on a sample of peripheral blood. The receptors were gathered from a man aged 30-40 years with COVID-19, enrolled during active disease.

The chain combines TRBV9 with TRBJ2-7; a weak D match, TRBD2 (5 bases). Germline lookup yields CDR1 SGDLS and CDR2 YYNGEE. Trimming removed 1 base at V and 3 bases at J, with 14 bases between. This CDR3 region has 15 residues. In nucleotides, the CDR3 is TGTGCCAGCAGCGTAAGTTGGACTGCCAACTACGAGCAGTACTTC. Its translation: CASSVSWTANYEQYF.

In its sample, this clone was seen once. J is TRBJ1-1 and V is TRBV6-1, with 8 bases fitting TRBD1. Trimming at V came to 2 bases and at J to 3 bases, leaving 8 bases not matched to a gene. This CDR3 has 16 residues. CDR1 and CDR2 from the germline V gene are MNHNS and SASEGT. CDR3 nucleotide sequence: TGTGCCAGCAGTGAACCCAGGACAGGGAGGTACACTGAAGCTTTCTTT. Translation: CASSEPRTGRYTEAFF.

The chain recombines TRBV28 with TRBJ1-6; D call uncertain. V lost 7 bases to trimming and J lost 0 bases, with 10 bases between them. This CDR3 spans 15 amino acids. CDR1 is MDHEN, CDR2 SYDVKM, per germline. CDR3 nucleotide sequence: TGTGCCAGCATCCCGAGTAGCTCCTATAATTCACCCCTCCACTTT. This sequence encodes CASIPSSSYNSPLHF.

This clone was detected only once. The chain employs TRBV5-6 and TRBJ1-5; 12 positions match TRBD1. Trimming at V came to 3 bases and at J to 6 bases, leaving 7 bases not matched to a gene. Germline assignment: CDR1 SGHDT and CDR2 YYEEEE. CDR3 size: 16 residues. The CDR3 here is CASSWGTGGGSQPQHF. Written as DNA, the CDR3 is TGTGCCAGCAGCTGGGGGACAGGGGGCGGAAGTCAGCCCCAGCATTTT.

The CDR3 sequence is CASSSPGTGKAAQYF. In nucleotides, the CDR3 is TGTGCCAGCAGCTCCCCAGGGACAGGCAAGGCGGCCCAGTACTTC. The chain employs TRBV7-2 and TRBJ2-5; TRBD1 matches at 8 bases. The V gene's germline CDR1 is SGHTA and CDR2 FQGNSA. This CDR3 has 15 residues. V shed 4 bases and J 9 bases; nucleotides not matched to a gene: 13.

This chain connects TRBV6-5 to TRBJ1-2, with TRBD1 identical over 7 bases. The CDR3 covers 14 residues. Germline V CDR1 and CDR2: MNHEY, SVGAGI. V dropped 8 bases and J dropped 6; count of bases not matched to a gene: 12. The CDR3 DNA reads TGTGCCAGCCAGACAACCCCGGGACAGCATGGCTACACCTTC. It encodes CASQTTPGQHGYTF.

This clone was counted once. The chain joins TRBV6-5 to TRBJ1-1; 11 positions agree with TRBD1. This CDR3 spans 15 amino acids. Germline V CDR1 and CDR2: MNHEY, SVGAGI. Trimming took 4 bases from V and 4 from J; bases not matched to a gene: 5. CDR3 amino acids: CASSWDRGDFTEAFF. The DNA of the CDR3 is TGTGCCAGCAGTTGGGACAGGGGGGATTTCACTGAAGCTTTCTTT.

V is TRBV25-1 and J is TRBJ1-2; TRBD1 aligns across 8 bases. J lost 7 bases, V lost 6 bases, and 10 bases had no gene match. The CDR3 contains 14 residues. Germline-derived CDR1 and CDR2 are MGHDK and SYGVNS. The CDR3 spells CASRASGTGRGYTF. The CDR3 nucleotides read TGTGCCAGCAGGGCTTCCGGGACAGGCCGTGGCTACACCTTC.

J is TRBJ2-1 and V is TRBV7-8; 11 bases align to TRBD2. The CDR3 sequence is 18 residues long. The trim removed 1 base at V and 6 bases at J, leaving 11 bases unmatched. In germline, CDR1 is SGHVS, CDR2 FQNEAQ. The DNA of the CDR3 is TGTGCCAGCAGCTTAGTAGCACTAGCGGGAGAGGGGGGCAATGAGCAGTTCTTC. This codes for CASSLVALAGEGGNEQFF.

This chain joins TRBV28 and TRBJ2-7, with TRBD2 matching 11 bases. Germline CDR1 reads MDHEN; CDR2 reads SYDVKM. This CDR3 spans 16 amino acids. With 2 bases clipped from V and 3 bases from J, the junction kept 6 bases outside the gene matches. The chain's CDR3 is CASSLDGTSGDYEQYF. Written as DNA, the CDR3 is TGTGCCAGCAGTTTAGACGGGACTAGCGGAGACTACGAGCAGTACTTC.

The J gene is TRBJ2-7, the V gene TRBV11-1, with TRBD1 identical over 9 bases. This CDR3 has 14 residues. Losses at the gene ends were 5 bases for V and 2 bases for J; bases not matched to a gene: 4. Germline-derived CDR1 and CDR2 are SGHAT and FQDESV (reference sequence). CDR3 protein: CASSLRQGAYEQYF. CDR3 bases: TGTGCCAGCAGCCTACGACAGGGGGCCTACGAGCAGTACTTC. The complete variable domain, with remaining parts taken from reference TRBV11-1 and TRBJ2-7, reads EAEVAQSPRYKITEKSQAVAFWCDPISGHATLYWYRQILGQGPELLVQFQDESVVDDSQLPKDRFSAERLKGVDSTLKIQPAELGDSAMYLCASSLRQGAYEQYFGPGTRLTVT.

The chain carries TRBV5-6 and TRBJ2-3, with D possibly TRBD2 on 6 matching bases. The length of the CDR3 is 13 residues. Trimming removed 5 bases at V and 4 bases at J, with 11 bases between. Per the germline V gene, CDR1 is SGHDT and CDR2 is YYEEEE. The CDR3 region is CASRVPGADTQYF. CDR3 in DNA: TGTGCCAGCAGGGTACCGGGGGCAGATACGCAGTATTTT.